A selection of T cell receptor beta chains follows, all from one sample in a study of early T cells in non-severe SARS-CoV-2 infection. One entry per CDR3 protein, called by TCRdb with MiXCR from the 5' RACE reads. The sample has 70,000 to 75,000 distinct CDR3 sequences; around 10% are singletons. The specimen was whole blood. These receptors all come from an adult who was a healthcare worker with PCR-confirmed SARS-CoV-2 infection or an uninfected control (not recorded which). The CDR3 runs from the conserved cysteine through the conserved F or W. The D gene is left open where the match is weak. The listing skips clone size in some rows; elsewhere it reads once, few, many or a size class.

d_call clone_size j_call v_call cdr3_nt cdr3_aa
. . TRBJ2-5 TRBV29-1 TGCAGCGGAGGGGAATGGAAGACCCAGTACTTC CSGGEWKTQYF
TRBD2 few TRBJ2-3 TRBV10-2 TGCGCCAGCAGTGTGAGAGCGGGGGGGCATAAAGATACGCAGTATTTT CASSVRAGGHKDTQYF
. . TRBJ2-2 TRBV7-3 TGTGCCAGCAGCCCGGTCTCAGGCGGGGAGCTGTTTTTT CASSPVSGGELFF
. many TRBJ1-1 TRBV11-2 TGTGCCAGTTCGCCAGAGCCGAACACTGAAGTTTTCTTT CASSPEPNTEVFF
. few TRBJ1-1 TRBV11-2 TGTGCCAGCAGCTTGACAGCTGAAGCTTTCTTT CASSLTAEAFF
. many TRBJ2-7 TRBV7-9 TGTGCCAGCAGCTTCCCTGGACCAAGCTACGAGCAGTACTTC CASSFPGPSYEQYF
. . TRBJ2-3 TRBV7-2 TGTGCCAGCAGCAAAGCGGACTACACAGATACGCAGTATTTT CASSKADYTDTQYF
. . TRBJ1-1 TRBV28 TGTGCCAGCAGTATACCCACGGGGGGAGGCACTGAAGCTTTCTTT CASSIPTGGGTEAFF
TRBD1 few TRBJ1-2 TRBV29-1 TGCAGCGTTGAAGATCCCCTGACAGGGTTTTTGGACTATGGCTACACCTTC CSVEDPLTGFLDYGYTF
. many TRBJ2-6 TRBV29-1 TGCAGCGTTGATACCAGGGGAGCACCTGGGGCCAACGTCCTGACTTTC CSVDTRGAPGANVLTF
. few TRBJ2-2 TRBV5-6 TGTGCCAGCAGGATAGCGCCGAACACCGGGGAGCTGTTTTTT CASRIAPNTGELFF
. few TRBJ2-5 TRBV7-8 TGTGCCAGCAGCTCAAGACAGGCTGGCCGGTCAGAGACCCAGTACTTC CASSSRQAGRSETQYF
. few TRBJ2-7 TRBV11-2 TGTGCCAGCAGCTTAGTCCAGACCTACGAGCAGTACTTC CASSLVQTYEQYF
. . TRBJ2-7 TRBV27 TGTGCCAGCGGTCTTGGAATCTCCTACGAGCAGTACTTC CASGLGISYEQYF
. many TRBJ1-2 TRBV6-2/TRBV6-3 TGTGCCAGCTCGGCAGGGATCTATGGCTACACCTTC CASSAGIYGYTF
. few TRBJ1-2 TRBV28 TGTGCCAGCAGTCGAACCAGGGTCAGCGTGACCTTC CASSRTRVSVTF
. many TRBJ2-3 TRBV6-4 TGTGCCAGCAGTGCACTAGGGGGGCGAGATACGCAGTATTTT CASSALGGRDTQYF
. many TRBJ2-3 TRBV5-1 TGCGCCAGCAGCTTGGGTGGTAGCCGCACAGATACGCAGTATTTT CASSLGGSRTDTQYF
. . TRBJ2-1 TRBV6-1 TGTGCCAGCATCACGATCCGGGGGCATCGGAATGAGCAGTTCTTC CASITIRGHRNEQFF
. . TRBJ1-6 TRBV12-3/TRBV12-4 TGTGCCAGCAGTCTGCGTGGGACGATAGGCTCACCCCTCCACTTT CASSLRGTIGSPLHF
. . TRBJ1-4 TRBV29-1 TGCAGCGTTGCGTGGGGTGAAAAACTGTTTTTT CSVAWGEKLFF
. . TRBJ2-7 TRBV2 TGTGCCAGCAAGGGACTGCTGCCTTACGAGCAGTACTTC CASKGLLPYEQYF
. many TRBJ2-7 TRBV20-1 TGCAGTGCTACCCCGGGAGCCCACGAGCAGTACTTC CSATPGAHEQYF
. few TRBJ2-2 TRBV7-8 TGTGCCAGCAGCTTTCCGTCTCGACGGAACACCGGGGAGCTGTTTTTT CASSFPSRRNTGELFF
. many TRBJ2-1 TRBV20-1 TGCAGTGCTAGAGGCGGGCCTAATGAGCAGTTCTTC CSARGGPNEQFF
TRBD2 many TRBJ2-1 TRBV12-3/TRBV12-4 TGTGCCAGCAGTTGGACTAGCGGGAGGGATAATGAGCAGTTCTTC CASSWTSGRDNEQFF
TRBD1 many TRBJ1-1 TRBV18 TGTGCCAGCTCCCCCGGGACAGGGCTTTCGAACACTGAAGCTTTCTTT CASSPGTGLSNTEAFF
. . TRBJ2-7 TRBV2 TGTGCCAGCAGTGCCGGACCTATCTACGAGCAGTACTTC CASSAGPIYEQYF
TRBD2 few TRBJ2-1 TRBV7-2 TGTGCCAGCAGCCCCGCCGGGACTAGCGGGAGGAATGAGCAGTTCTTC CASSPAGTSGRNEQFF
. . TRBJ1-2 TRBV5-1 TGCGCCAGCAGCCAGGGACCGAGTAGCGGCTACACCTTC CASSQGPSSGYTF
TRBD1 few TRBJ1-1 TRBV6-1 TGTGCCAGCAGTGAACAGGGGGCGGGGAACACTGAAGCTTTCTTT CASSEQGAGNTEAFF
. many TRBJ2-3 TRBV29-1 TGCAGCGTTTGGTTGCGTCAGTATGGCACAGATACGCAGTATTTT CSVWLRQYGTDTQYF
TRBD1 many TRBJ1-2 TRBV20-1 TGCAGTGCTAGATCACCCGGGACAGGCGGTAACTATGGCTACACCTTC CSARSPGTGGNYGYTF
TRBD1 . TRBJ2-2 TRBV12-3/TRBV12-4 TGTGCCAGCAGCCAAACAGGGGTGGACGGGGAGCTGTTTTTT CASSQTGVDGELFF
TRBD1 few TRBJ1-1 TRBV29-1 TGCAGCGCAGAAGACAGGGTCGGCACTGAAGCTTTCTTT CSAEDRVGTEAFF
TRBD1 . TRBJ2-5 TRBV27 TGTGCCAGCAGTCCGAGACAGGGGGTAGGAAAGACCCAGTACTTC CASSPRQGVGKTQYF
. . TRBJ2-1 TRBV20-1 TGCAGTGCTAGTGCACCGGGACTTGCCTACAATGAGCAGTTCTTC CSASAPGLAYNEQFF
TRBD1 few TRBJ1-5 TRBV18 TGTGCCAGCTCACCACTAGAGGACAGGGCCAATCAGCCCCAGCATTTT CASSPLEDRANQPQHF
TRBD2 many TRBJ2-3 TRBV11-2 TGTGCCAGCAGCCCTCCTTTCGGGAGGGCCGGTGTGACAGATACGCAGTATTTT CASSPPFGRAGVTDTQYF
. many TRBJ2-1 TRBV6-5 TGTGCCAGCAGTTACGGTCCCTACAATGAGCAGTTCTTC CASSYGPYNEQFF
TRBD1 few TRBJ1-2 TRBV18 TGTGCCAGCTCACCGGAAGGGGGCAACTATGGCTACACCTTC CASSPEGGNYGYTF
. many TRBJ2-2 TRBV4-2 TGTGCCAGCAGCCAAGGGCTGGGGAACACCGGGGAGCTGTTTTTT CASSQGLGNTGELFF